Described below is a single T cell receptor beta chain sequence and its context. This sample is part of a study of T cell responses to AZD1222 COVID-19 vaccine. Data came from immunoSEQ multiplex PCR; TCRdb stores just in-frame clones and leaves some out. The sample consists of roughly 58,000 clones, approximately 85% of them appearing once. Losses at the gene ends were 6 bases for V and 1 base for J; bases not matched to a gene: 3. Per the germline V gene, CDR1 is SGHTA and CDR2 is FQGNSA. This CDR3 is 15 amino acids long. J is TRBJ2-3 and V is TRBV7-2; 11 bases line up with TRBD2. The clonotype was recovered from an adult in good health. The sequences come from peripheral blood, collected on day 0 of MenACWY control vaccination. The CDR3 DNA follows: TGTGCCAGCAGGAAGGGACTAGCGGGCACAGATACGCAGTATTTT. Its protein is CASRKGLAGTDTQYF. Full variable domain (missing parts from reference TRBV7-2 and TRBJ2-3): GAGVSQSPSNKVTEKGKDVELRCDPISGHTALYWYRQSLGQGLEFLIYFQGNSAPDKSGLPSDRFSAERTGGSVSTLTIQRTQQEDSAVYLCASRKGLAGTDTQYFGPGTRLTVL.